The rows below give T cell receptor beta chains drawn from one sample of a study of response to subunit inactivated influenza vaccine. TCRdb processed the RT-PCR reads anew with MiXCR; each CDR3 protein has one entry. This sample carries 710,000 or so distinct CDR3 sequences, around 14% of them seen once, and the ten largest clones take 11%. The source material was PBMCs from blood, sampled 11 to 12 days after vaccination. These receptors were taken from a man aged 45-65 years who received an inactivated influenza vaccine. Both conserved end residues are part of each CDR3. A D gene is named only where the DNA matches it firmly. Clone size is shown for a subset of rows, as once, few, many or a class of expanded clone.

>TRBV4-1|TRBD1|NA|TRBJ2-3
TGCGCCAGCCGAGACAGGGTCCTCGGAGATACGCAGTATTTT
CASRDRVLGDTQYF
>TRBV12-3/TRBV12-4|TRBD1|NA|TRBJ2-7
TGTGCCAGCAGTCCCAGGACAGGGTTCGAGCAGTACTTC
CASSPRTGFEQYF
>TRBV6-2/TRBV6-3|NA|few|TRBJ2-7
TGTGCCAGCAGTTTCGACAGGTCCTACGAGCAGTACTTC
CASSFDRSYEQYF
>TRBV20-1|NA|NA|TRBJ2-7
TGCTGTGCTAGGGACGTCCGGGGACTGCTCCCCGAGCAGTACTTC
CCARDVRGLLPEQYF
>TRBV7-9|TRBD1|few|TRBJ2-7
TGTGCCAGCAGCTCCGGACAGGACTACGAGCAGTACTTC
CASSSGQDYEQYF
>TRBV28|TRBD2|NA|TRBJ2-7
TGTGCCAGCAGTTTCGGCGGGAGGGTCAACGAGCAGTACTTC
CASSFGGRVNEQYF
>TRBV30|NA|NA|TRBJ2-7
TGTGCCTGGAGTCCGGGTACACTCGGCGAGCAGTACTTC
CAWSPGTLGEQYF
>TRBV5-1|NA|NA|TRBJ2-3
TGCGCCAGCAGCAGTGGGACTCCGAAGGGGACAGATACGCAGTATTTT
CASSSGTPKGTDTQYF
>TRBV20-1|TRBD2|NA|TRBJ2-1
TGCAGTGCTAGAGCATCTAGCGGGAAATCCTACAATGAGCAGTTCTTC
CSARASSGKSYNEQFF
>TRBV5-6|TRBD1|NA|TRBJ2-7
TGTGCCAGCTCCATCTTCCCCGAGACAGGGTACGAGCAGTACTTC
CASSIFPETGYEQYF
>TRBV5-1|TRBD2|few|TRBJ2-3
TGCGCCAGCAGCTTGGGGGACTATGATACAGATACGCAGTATTTT
CASSLGDYDTDTQYF
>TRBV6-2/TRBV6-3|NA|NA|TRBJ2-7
TGTGCCAGCAGTGAGATGGGGATGGAGCAGTACTTC
CASSEMGMEQYF
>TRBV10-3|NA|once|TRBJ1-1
TGTGCCATCGGCGGACCGAACACTGAAGCTTTCTTT
CAIGGPNTEAFF
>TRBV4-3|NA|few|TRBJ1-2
TGCGCCAGCAGCCAAGAGATAAGCGCTAACTATGGCTACACCTTC
CASSQEISANYGYTF
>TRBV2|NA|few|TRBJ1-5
TGTGCCAGCAGTGAAAGCCTCTACAGGGCGCTCAATCAGCCCCAGCATTTT
CASSESLYRALNQPQHF
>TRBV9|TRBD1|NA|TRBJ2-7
TGTGCCAGCAGCGCCGGACAGGGTGACTACGAGCAGTACTTC
CASSAGQGDYEQYF
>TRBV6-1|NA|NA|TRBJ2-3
TGTGCCAGCAGCGGAAAGCTAGGGGGTGGGCCAGATACGCAGTATTTT
CASSGKLGGGPDTQYF
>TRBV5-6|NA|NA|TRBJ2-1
TGTGCCAGCAGCTTGGAGTGGGACGGGGGTGTATTAGGGTCCTACAATGAGCAGTTCTTC
CASSLEWDGGVLGSYNEQFF
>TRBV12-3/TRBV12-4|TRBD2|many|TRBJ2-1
TGTGCCAGCAGCCTCTCCGGTAGCGGGGGGCAGGAGCAGTTCTTC
CASSLSGSGGQEQFF
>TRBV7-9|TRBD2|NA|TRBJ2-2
TGTGCCAGCAGACCCAGCGGGGCGAACACCGGGGAGCTGTTTTTT
CASRPSGANTGELFF
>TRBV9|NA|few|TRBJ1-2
TGTGCCAGCAGCGTTGCAGGGTGGGACTATGGCTACACCTTC
CASSVAGWDYGYTF
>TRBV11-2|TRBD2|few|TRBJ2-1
TGTGCCAGCAGCCCAGCCAGACTAGCGTATTACAATGAGCAGTTCTTC
CASSPARLAYYNEQFF
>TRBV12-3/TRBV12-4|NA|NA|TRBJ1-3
TGTGCCAGCAGAACGACAGTACCTGGAAACACCATATATTTT
CASRTTVPGNTIYF
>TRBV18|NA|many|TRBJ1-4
TGTGCCAGCTCACGACGGGACAAAAATGAAAAACTGTTTTTT
CASSRRDKNEKLFF
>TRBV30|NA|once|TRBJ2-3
TGTGCCTGGAGTAGGGCTTTCACAGATACGCAGTATTTT
CAWSRAFTDTQYF
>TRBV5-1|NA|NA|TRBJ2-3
TGCGCCAGCAGCTTGGGAAATGGAGGGCGGGATACGCAGTATTTT
CASSLGNGGRDTQYF
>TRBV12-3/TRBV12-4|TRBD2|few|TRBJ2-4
TGTGCCAGCAGTCCCCGACTAGCGGGGGGTGCCAAAAACATTCAGTACTTC
CASSPRLAGGAKNIQYF
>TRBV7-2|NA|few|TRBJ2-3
TGTGCCAGCAGCTTAGGTGTTCGGGATACGCAGTATTTT
CASSLGVRDTQYF
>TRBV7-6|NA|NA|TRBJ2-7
TGTGCCAGCAGCTTATCCTGGGGGCGCATCTACGAGCAGTACTTC
CASSLSWGRIYEQYF
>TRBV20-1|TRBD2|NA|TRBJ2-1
TGCAGTGCACGAGGACTAGCATGGTACAATGAGCAGTTCTTC
CSARGLAWYNEQFF
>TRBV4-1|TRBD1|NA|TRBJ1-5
TGCGCCAGCAGCGGAGGGTCAGGGGGCTCTCAGCCCCAGCATTTT
CASSGGSGGSQPQHF
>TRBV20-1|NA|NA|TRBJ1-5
TGCAGTGCTAAGGCTAGTAGCAATCAGCCCCAGCATTTT
CSAKASSNQPQHF
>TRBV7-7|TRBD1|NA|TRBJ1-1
TGTGCTAGCAGCAAGCGGGACAGGGCGAACACTGAAGCTTTCTTT
CASSKRDRANTEAFF
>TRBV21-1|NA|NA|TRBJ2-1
TGTGCCAGCAGCAAACGCGATCACCCCCACAATGAGCAGTTCTTC
CASSKRDHPHNEQFF
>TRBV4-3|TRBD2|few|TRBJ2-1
TGCGCCAGCAGCCAAGAACTAGCGGGAGGGCGGTTGGAGCAGTTCTTC
CASSQELAGGRLEQFF
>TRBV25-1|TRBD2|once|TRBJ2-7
TGTACCAGCAGTGTTAGCGGGAGGTACCTCTCCTACGAGCAGTACTTC
CTSSVSGRYLSYEQYF
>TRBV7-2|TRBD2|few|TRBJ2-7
TGTGCCAGCAGCATAGAGGGACTAGCGGGAGGGACGCAGTACTTC
CASSIEGLAGGTQYF
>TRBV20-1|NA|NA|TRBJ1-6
TGCAGTGCGGAATACTCGGATAATTCACCCCTCCACTTT
CSAEYSDNSPLHF
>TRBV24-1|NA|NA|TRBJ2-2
TGTGCCACCAGTGACCCTAGTTCCGGGGAGCTGTTTTTT
CATSDPSSGELFF
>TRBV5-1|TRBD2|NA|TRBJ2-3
TGCGCCAGCAGCTCTAGCGGGGGGGCAAAAGATACGCAGTATTTT
CASSSSGGAKDTQYF
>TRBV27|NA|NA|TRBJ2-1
TGTGCCAGCAGCCGACTAGAATACAATGAGCAGTTCTTC
CASSRLEYNEQFF
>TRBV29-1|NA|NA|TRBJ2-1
TGCAGCGTTGCTGCCAGGGGCCTCGGTGAGCAGTTCTTC
CSVAARGLGEQFF
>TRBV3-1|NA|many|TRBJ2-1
TGTGCCAGCAGCCAACTCACACTAGGGGCATTCAATGAGCAGTTCTTC
CASSQLTLGAFNEQFF
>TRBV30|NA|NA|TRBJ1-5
TGTGCCTGGAGTGTAGGGAATCAGCCCCAGCATTTT
CAWSVGNQPQHF
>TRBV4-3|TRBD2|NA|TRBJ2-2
TGCGCCAGCAGCCAAGAGATGGGACTAGCGGGAGGCGAGGGGGAGCTGTTTTTT
CASSQEMGLAGGEGELFF
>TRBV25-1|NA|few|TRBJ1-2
TGTGCCAGCAGTGGTGGGGGGCTCTATGGCTACACCTTC
CASSGGGLYGYTF
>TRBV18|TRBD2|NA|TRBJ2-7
TGTGCCAGCTCACCAGTAGCGGGCCTCTCCTACGAGCAGTACTTC
CASSPVAGLSYEQYF
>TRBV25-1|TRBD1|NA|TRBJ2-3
TGTGCCAGCAGTCGAGATACGACGACAGGGGCACAGTATTTT
CASSRDTTTGAQYF
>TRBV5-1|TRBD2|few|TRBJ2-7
TGCGCCAGCAGCTTGGCCGCGGGAGGGTCCTACGAGCAGTACTTC
CASSLAAGGSYEQYF
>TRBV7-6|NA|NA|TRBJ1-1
TGTGCCACCAAACAGGGAGTGAACACTGAAGCTTTCTTT
CATKQGVNTEAFF
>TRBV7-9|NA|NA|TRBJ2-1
TGTGCCAGCAGCCGGGACCTTCTCCCCCCCAACAATGAGCAGTTCTTC
CASSRDLLPPNNEQFF
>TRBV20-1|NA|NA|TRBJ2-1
TGCTGTGCTAGAGCCCCTGGGGGGGCCCTATCGCATGAGCAGTTCTTC
CCARAPGGALSHEQFF
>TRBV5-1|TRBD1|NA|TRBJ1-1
TGCGCCAGCAGCTTGGGCGGGACAGCCCGACAAAGCACTGAAGCTTTCTTT
CASSLGGTARQSTEAFF
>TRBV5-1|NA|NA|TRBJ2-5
TGCGCCAGCAGCTTGGTCCCCCCCGGAGAGACCCAGTACTTC
CASSLVPPGETQYF
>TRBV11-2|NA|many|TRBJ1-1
TGTGCCAGCAGCTTAGGGAGGAACGGGTTGAACACTGAAGCTTTCTTT
CASSLGRNGLNTEAFF
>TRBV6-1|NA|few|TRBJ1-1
TGTGCCAGCACAGAAGGGGGGAACACTGAAGCTTTCTTT
CASTEGGNTEAFF
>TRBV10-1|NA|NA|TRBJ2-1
TGCGCCAGCAGTGATCCGGGGTGGAATGAGCAGTTCTTC
CASSDPGWNEQFF
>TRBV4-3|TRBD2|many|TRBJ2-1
TGCGCCAGCAGCCAAGAGGGGGGAGCGGGACGATCCTACAATGAGCAGTTCTTC
CASSQEGGAGRSYNEQFF
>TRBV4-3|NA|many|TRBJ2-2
TGCGCCAGCAGCCCCGGCAGACAGAACACCGGGGAGCTGTTTTTT
CASSPGRQNTGELFF
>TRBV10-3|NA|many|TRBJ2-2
TGTGCCGCGAGCGGAATTACCCACACCGGGGAGCTGTTTTTT
CAASGITHTGELFF